This T cell receptor beta chain is from a study of cytomegalovirus exposure and HLA in healthy donors. Nominally healthy donors provided the samples, though records likely missed some immune exposures. Study results and caveats: Across all donors, roughly uniform sequencing depth was an assumption of the presence/absence analyses. In a later analysis, a genetic analysis reported fewer productive-TCR N-insertions in an Asian-associated ancestry cluster than the cohort average. The study labeled 164 TCR beta chains cytomegalovirus-associated.

A word on this clone: Its antigen is not identified.

Primers included in the PCR were 60 Vbeta and 13 Jbeta primers. Assay used: immunoSEQ multiplex PCR; TCRdb lists only in-frame clones, some missing. This sample carries 200,000 to 250,000 clones, more than 75% of them seen once, and the ten largest clones take around 1.4%. The sequenced sample consisted of PBMCs. The TCR comes from a human donor in good health.

The CDR3 here is CASSLPYNEQFF. The DNA of the CDR3 is TGTGCCAGCAGCTTACCATACAATGAGCAGTTCTTC. This sequence joins TRBV7-9 and TRBJ2-1; D uncertain. The CDR3 totals 12 residues. The V end was cut by 2 bases, the J end by 4 bases, with 3 bases between. Germline V gene lookup returns CDR1 SEHNR and CDR2 FQNEAQ (reference sequence).